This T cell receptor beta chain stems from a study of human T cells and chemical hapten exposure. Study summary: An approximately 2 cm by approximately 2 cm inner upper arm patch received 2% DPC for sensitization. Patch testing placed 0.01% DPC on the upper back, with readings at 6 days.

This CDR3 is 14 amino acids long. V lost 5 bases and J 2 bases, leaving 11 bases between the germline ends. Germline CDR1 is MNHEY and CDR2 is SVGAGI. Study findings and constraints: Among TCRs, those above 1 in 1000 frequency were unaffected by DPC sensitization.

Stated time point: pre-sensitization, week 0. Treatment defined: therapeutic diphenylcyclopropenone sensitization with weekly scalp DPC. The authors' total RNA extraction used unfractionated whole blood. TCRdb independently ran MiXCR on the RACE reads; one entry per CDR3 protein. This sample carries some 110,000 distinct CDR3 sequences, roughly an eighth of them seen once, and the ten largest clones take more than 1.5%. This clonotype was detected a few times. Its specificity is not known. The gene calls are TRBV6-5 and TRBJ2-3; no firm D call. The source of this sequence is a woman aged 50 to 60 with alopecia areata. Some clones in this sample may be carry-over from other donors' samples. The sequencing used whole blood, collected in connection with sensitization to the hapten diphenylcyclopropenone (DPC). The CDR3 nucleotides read TGTGCCAGCAGTGCCCTTTCAAACACAGATACGCAGTATTTT. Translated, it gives CASSALSNTDTQYF.